A single sample gave rise to the 5 T cell receptor beta chains below, sequenced in a study of blood T cell repertoires in COVID-19. Clones were sequenced by immunoSEQ multiplex PCR, and TCRdb holds only the in-frame ones, with some missing. Of some 21,000 clones listed, less than 85% are singletons. Sequencing was performed on peripheral blood. The receptors shown here come from a man between 60 and 75 years old with active COVID-19.

V is TRBV19 and J is TRBJ1-6; TRBD1 is a possible D gene (6 bases). The CDR3 has 14 amino acids. V lost 5 bases and J 7 bases, leaving 12 bases between the germline ends. The germline V gene encodes CDR1 LNHDA and CDR2 SQIVND (reference sequence). The CDR3 nucleotides are TGTGCCAGTAGTTGGGGACAAGAAAATTCACCCCTCCACTTT. Its protein is CASSWGQENSPLHF. The entire variable domain, with the rest obtained from reference TRBV19 and TRBJ1-6, is as follows: DGGITQSPKYLFRKEGQNVTLSCEQNLNHDAMYWYRQDPGQGLRLIYYSQIVNDFQKGDIAEGYSVSREKKESFPLTVTSAQKNPTAFYLCASSWGQENSPLHFGNGTRLTVT.

This chain connects TRBV4-1 to TRBJ2-1, with TRBD2 matching 8 bases. Trimming took 0 bases from V and 5 from J; bases not matched to a gene: 6. CDR3 size: 16 residues. Germline values: CDR1 MGHRA, CDR2 YSYEKL. CDR3 loop: CASSQDPGTRNNEQFF. CDR3 in DNA: TGCGCCAGCAGCCAAGATCCGGGGACTAGGAACAATGAGCAGTTCTTC.

The chain's CDR3 is CASSLLAASTDTQYF. As DNA, the CDR3 is TGTGCCAGCAGTTTACTAGCGGCAAGCACAGATACGCAGTATTTT. This chain links TRBV7-2 with TRBJ2-3, with 8 bases fitting TRBD2. The CDR3 is made up of 15 amino acids. Germline V gives CDR1 SGHTA, CDR2 FQGNSA. J lost 0 bases, V lost 6 bases, and 5 bases had no gene match. The variable domain in full, with the rest retrieved from reference TRBV7-2 and TRBJ2-3, is GAGVSQSPSNKVTEKGKDVELRCDPISGHTALYWYRQSLGQGLEFLIYFQGNSAPDKSGLPSDRFSAERTGGSVSTLTIQRTQQEDSAVYLCASSLLAASTDTQYFGPGTRLTVL.

The J gene is TRBJ2-5, the V gene TRBV30, with 14 bases fitting TRBD2. The CDR3 runs 16 residues. Germline V gene data show CDR1 as GTSNPN and CDR2 as SVGIG (reference sequence). Trimming took 4 bases from V and 5 from J; bases not matched to a gene: 9. The CDR3 DNA sequence: TGTGCCTGGACTGGGACTAGCGGGAGTATTGGGGAGACCCAGTACTTC. It yields the protein CAWTGTSGSIGETQYF.

This chain joins TRBV5-4 and TRBJ1-2, with D perhaps TRBD1 (6 bases). Trimming removed 4 bases from V and 4 bases from J, with 8 bases in between. This CDR3 is built from 12 residues. CDR1 is SGHNT and CDR2 is YYREEE in the germline V gene (reference sequence). The CDR3 DNA follows: TGTGCCAGCAGCCGGGACACCTATGGCTACACCTTC. Amino acid sequence: CASSRDTYGYTF. The full variable domain, in which reference TRBV5-4 and TRBJ1-2 provide the parts outside the CDR3, is ETGVTQSPTHLIKTRGQQVTLRCSSQSGHNTVSWYQQALGQGPQFIFQYYREEENGRGNFPPRFSGLQFPNYSSELNVNALELDDSALYLCASSRDTYGYTFGSGTRLTVV.